This TCR beta chain was sequenced for a study of blood T cell repertoires in COVID-19. For the study at large: Collection of acute and convalescent COVID-19 samples took place in the United States, Italy and Spain. PBMCs, B-cell-depleted T cells, or T cells provided the cDNA or gDNA that made up the material.

From germline, CDR1 is SGDLS and CDR2 YYNGEE. Losses at the gene ends were 3 bases for V and 0 bases for J; bases not matched to a gene: 4. The CDR3 runs to 15 residues. Per the study methods: Reference gene primer amplification gave nucleated cell count estimates. Produced via immunoSEQ multiplex PCR; TCRdb's table is partial and in-frame only. That table gives V, J and clone size, and the DNA gave D and trimming. This sample has about 150,000 clones; approximately 91% occur once, and the top ten carry over 2%. This clonotype originated in a woman in her 70s with acute or convalescent COVID-19. Sequencing input: peripheral blood. This chain uses TRBV9 with TRBJ2-7; 9 nucleotides agree with TRBD1. The CDR3 here is CASSAGQGGSYEQYF. The CDR3 nucleotides are TGTGCCAGCAGCGCGGGACAGGGAGGCTCCTACGAGCAGTACTTC.